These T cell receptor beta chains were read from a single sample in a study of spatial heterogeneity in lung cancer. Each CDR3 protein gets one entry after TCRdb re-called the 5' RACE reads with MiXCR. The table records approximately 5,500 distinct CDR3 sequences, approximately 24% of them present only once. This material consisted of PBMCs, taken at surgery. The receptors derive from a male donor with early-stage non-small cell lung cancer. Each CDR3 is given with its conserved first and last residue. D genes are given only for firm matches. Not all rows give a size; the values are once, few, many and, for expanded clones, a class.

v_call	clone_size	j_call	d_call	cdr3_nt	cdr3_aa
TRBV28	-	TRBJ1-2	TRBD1	TGTGCCAGCAGTTTAAACAGGGGGGTAAATGGCTACACCTTC	CASSLNRGVNGYTF
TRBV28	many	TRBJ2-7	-	TGTGCCAGCAGCCAATATCCGGGGGTCTACGAGCAGTACTTC	CASSQYPGVYEQYF
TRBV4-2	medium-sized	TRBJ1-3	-	TGTGCCAGCAGCCAAGCCTCGGACAGTACAAACTCTGGAAACACCATATATTTT	CASSQASDSTNSGNTIYF
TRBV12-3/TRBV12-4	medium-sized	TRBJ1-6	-	TGTGCCAGCACCGACGGACAGTTCAATTCACCCCTCCACTTT	CASTDGQFNSPLHF
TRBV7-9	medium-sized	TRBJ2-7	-	TGTGCCAGCAGCTTCGGGCACGAGACCTACGAGCAGTACTTC	CASSFGHETYEQYF
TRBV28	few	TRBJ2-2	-	TGTGCCAGCAGTTTTGGGGGGGAGCTGTTTTTT	CASSFGGELFF
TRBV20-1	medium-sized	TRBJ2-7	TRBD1	TGCAGTGCTAGGGTGGACAGGGGCATAGGGGAGCAGTACTTC	CSARVDRGIGEQYF
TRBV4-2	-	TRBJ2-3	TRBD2	TGTGCCAGCAGCCAAGAGGGCGGGGGGGACGATACGCAGTATTTT	CASSQEGGGDDTQYF
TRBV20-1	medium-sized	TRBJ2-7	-	TGCAGTGCTAGAGATTTGGAAAGGGTGGGCTCCTACGAGCAGTACTTC	CSARDLERVGSYEQYF
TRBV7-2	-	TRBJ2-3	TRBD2	TGTGCCAGCAGCTTTTTCACTAGCGGGAGTACAGATACGCAGTATTTT	CASSFFTSGSTDTQYF
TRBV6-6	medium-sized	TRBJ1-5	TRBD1	TGTGCCAGCAGTTACAGGGACAGGGATTCCAATCAGCCCCAGCATTTT	CASSYRDRDSNQPQHF
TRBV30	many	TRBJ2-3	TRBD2	TGTACCTCGGGACTAGCGGGGGGGGATACGCAGTATTTT	CTSGLAGGDTQYF
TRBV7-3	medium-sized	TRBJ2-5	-	TGTGCCAGCAGCCAAGGGACGGGTGATTCGGAGACCCAGTACTTC	CASSQGTGDSETQYF
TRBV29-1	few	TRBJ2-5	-	TGCAGCGCCTACAGTTGGTCGACCCAAGGACAAGAGACCCAGTACTTC	CSAYSWSTQGQETQYF
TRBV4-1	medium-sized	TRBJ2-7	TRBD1	TGCGCCAGCAGCCCGGACAGGGGGCAGGGTGAGCAGTACTTC	CASSPDRGQGEQYF
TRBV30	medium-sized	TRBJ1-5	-	TGTGCCTGGAGTCATGCTATTGGCCAGCCCCAGCATTTT	CAWSHAIGQPQHF
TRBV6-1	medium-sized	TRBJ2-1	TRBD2	TGTGCCAGCAGTGATTGGTGGTTAGCGGGGGGCAATGAGCAGTTCTTC	CASSDWWLAGGNEQFF
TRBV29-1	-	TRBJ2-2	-	TGCAGCGTTGTACAGGGTCCAGCCGGGGAGCTGTTTTTT	CSVVQGPAGELFF
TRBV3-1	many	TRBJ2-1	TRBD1	TGTGCCAGCAGTCAAACCGGGACAGCACACAATGAGCAGTTCTTC	CASSQTGTAHNEQFF
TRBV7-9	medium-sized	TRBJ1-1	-	TGTGCCAGCAGCCCGCCGACAGCCTGGGTCGCTGAAGCTTTCTTT	CASSPPTAWVAEAFF
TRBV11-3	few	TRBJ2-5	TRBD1	TGTGCCAGCAGCAGAGCCACCGGGACAGGGCTACAAGAGACCCAGTACTTC	CASSRATGTGLQETQYF
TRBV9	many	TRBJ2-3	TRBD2	TGTGCCAGCAGCGCGGCCACTAGCGGGGGAACCTTCACGGATACGCAGTATTTT	CASSAATSGGTFTDTQYF
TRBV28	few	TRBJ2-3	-	TGTGCCAGCAGTTATTCCAGCACAGATACGCAGTATTTT	CASSYSSTDTQYF
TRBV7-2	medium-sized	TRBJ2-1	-	TGTGCCAGCAGCTTAGCGGGAGTCTCCTACAATGAGCAGTTCTTC	CASSLAGVSYNEQFF
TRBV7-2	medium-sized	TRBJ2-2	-	TGTGCCAGCAGCCCCGGGGCGCGGGCGAACACCGGGGAGCTGTTTTTT	CASSPGARANTGELFF
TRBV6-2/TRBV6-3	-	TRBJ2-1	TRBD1	TGTGCCAGCAGCATACAGGGGACCCAATACAATGAGCAGTTCTTC	CASSIQGTQYNEQFF